A single sample gave rise to the 6 T cell receptor beta chains below, sequenced in a study of blood T cell repertoires in COVID-19. Only in-frame clones appear in the TCRdb table, and some are missing; sequencing was by immunoSEQ multiplex PCR. The repertoire consists of about 270,000 clones, with roughly nine tenths occurring once and the leading ten covering just under 9%. Sequencing was performed on peripheral blood. These receptors were collected from a man in his forties with active or convalescent COVID-19.

V usage is TRBV7-6 and J usage is TRBJ2-7; no definite D call. The germline V and J ends were trimmed by 0 bases and 2 bases, with 5 bases remaining between them. This CDR3 region has 13 residues. Germline CDR1 SGHVS, CDR2 FNYEAQ. The CDR3 reads CASSLAPTYEQYF. The CDR3 DNA sequence: TGTGCCAGCAGCTTAGCGCCTACCTACGAGCAGTACTTC.

This clone was seen only once. The rearrangement uses TRBV15 and TRBJ2-7, with 7 bases that match TRBD1. Per germline, CDR1 LNHNV and CDR2 YYDKDF (reference sequence). J lost 2 bases, V lost 3 bases, and 7 bases had no gene match. The CDR3 spans 15 residues. CDR3 residues: CATSRTGIRAYEQYF. The CDR3 coding sequence is TGTGCCACCAGCAGGACAGGGATTCGGGCCTACGAGCAGTACTTC.

The rearrangement uses TRBV28 and TRBJ1-3, with TRBD1 as a possible D gene (5 bases). The CDR3 is 13 amino acids. V shed 8 bases and J shed 3 bases, with 11 bases lying between them. CDR1 and CDR2 (germline): MDHEN, SYDVKM. CDR3 protein: CASFGGDGNTIYF. The CDR3 DNA is TGTGCCAGCTTTGGAGGGGATGGAAACACCATATATTTT. Looking up the rest from reference TRBV28 and TRBJ1-3 gives the full variable domain: DVKVTQSSRYLVKRTGEKVFLECVQDMDHENMFWYRQDPGLGLRLIYFSYDVKMKEKGDIPEGYSVSREKKERFSLILESASTNQTSMYLCASFGGDGNTIYFGEGSWLTVV.

The chain employs TRBV28 and TRBJ1-1; D is unclear. Looked up from germline, CDR1 is MDHEN and CDR2 is SYDVKM. The CDR3 contains 15 residues. Trimming stripped 1 base from V and 2 bases from J, with 11 bases between. CDR3 in amino acids: CASSLFSVINTEAFF. DNA of the CDR3: TGTGCCAGCAGTTTATTTTCCGTTATTAACACTGAAGCTTTCTTT.

V gene TRBV2 combines with J gene TRBJ1-5, with a weak D call TRBD1 (6 bases). There are 13 residues in the CDR3. Trimming cost V 6 bases and J 6 bases, with 12 bases left between them. Per the germline V gene, CDR1 is SNHLY and CDR2 is FYNNEI. The CDR3 DNA reads as TGTGCCAGCAGCGCCAGGGGTGGTCAGCCCCAGCATTTT. This encodes CASSARGGQPQHF.

V is TRBV29-1 and J is TRBJ1-2; D possibly corresponds to TRBD1 (6 bases). The CDR3 spans 14 residues. From germline, CDR1 is SQVTM and CDR2 ANQGSEA. V gave up 1 base and J gave up 5 bases, with 14 bases separating them. The chain's CDR3 is CSVEGMGAVYGYTF. The CDR3 DNA follows: TGCAGCGTTGAAGGGATGGGGGCTGTGTATGGCTACACCTTC.